A selection of T cell receptor beta chains follows, all from one sample in a study of graft-versus-host responses after intestinal transplantation. Antigens for these TCRs are unknown. Clones were read by immunoSEQ multiplex PCR, and TCRdb kept only the in-frame ones, dropping some. The profile shows 120,000 or so clones, about 94% of them singletons. Source: unstimulated CD8+ T cells sorted from spleen or lymph node cells, taken before intestinal transplant. The receptor source for this set is a human donor who received an intestinal transplant. Both conserved end residues are part of each CDR3.

J gene | V gene | CDR3 protein
TRBJ1-5 | TRBV6-6 | CASSYPLDSNQPQHF
TRBJ2-6 | TRBV6-6 | CASSYSRGANVLTF
TRBJ1-2 | TRBV27 | CASSFAANYGYTF
TRBJ2-5 | TRBV2 | CARGGGLEQETQYF
TRBJ2-7 | TRBV10-3 | CAISGAGDKPYEQYF
TRBJ2-7 | TRBV6-5 | CASSYSNSYEQYF
TRBJ2-7 | TRBV4-1 | CASSQYRDLAYEQYF
TRBJ2-1 | TRBV19 | CASSSAGGYNEQFF
TRBJ1-1 | TRBV28 | CASSPGPSIGAFF
TRBJ1-1 | TRBV7-6 | CASSRNSGTEAFF
TRBJ1-1 | TRBV7-9 | CASSLAPGMNTEAFF
TRBJ2-2 | TRBV29-1 | CSVAVAQNTGELFF
TRBJ2-7 | TRBV7-6 | CASSLAGAGEQYF
TRBJ2-5 | TRBV6-1 | CASSEDTQETQYF
TRBJ2-1 | TRBV7-9 | CAPARGNEQFF
TRBJ1-1 | TRBV2 | CASGGRQSHPKPAFF
- | TRBV5-6 | CASSLRGGEINEQYF